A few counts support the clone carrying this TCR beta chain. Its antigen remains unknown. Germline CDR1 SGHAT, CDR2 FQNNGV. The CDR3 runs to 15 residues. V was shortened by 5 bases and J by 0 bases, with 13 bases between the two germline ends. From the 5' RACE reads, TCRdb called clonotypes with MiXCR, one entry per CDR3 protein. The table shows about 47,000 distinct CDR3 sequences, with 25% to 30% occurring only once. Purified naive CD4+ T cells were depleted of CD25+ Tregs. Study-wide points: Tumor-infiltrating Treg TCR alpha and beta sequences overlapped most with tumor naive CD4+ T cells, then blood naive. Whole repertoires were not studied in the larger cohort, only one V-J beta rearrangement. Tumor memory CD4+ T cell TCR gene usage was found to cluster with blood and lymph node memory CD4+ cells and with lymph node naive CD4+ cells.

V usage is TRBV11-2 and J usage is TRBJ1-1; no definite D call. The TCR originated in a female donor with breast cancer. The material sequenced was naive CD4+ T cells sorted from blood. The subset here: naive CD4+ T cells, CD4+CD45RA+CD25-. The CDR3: CASSNRGWLNTEAFF. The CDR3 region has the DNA TGTGCCAGCAGCAACAGAGGGTGGTTGAACACTGAAGCTTTCTTT.